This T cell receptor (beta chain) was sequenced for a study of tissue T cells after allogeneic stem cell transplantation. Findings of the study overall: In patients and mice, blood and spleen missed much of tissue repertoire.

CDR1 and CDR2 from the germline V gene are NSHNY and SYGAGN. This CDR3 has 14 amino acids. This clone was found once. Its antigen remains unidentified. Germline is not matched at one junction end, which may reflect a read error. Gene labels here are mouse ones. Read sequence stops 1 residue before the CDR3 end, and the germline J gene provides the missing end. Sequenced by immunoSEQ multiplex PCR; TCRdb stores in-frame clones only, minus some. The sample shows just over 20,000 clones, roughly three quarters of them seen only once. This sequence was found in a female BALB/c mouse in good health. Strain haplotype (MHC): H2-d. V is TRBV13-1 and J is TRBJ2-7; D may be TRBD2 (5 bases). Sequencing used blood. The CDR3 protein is CASGDANWNYEQYF. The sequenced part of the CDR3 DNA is TGTGCCAGCGGTGATGCAAACTGGAACTATGAACAGTAC.